The 20 T cell receptor beta chains in this list originate from one sample, sequenced in a study of blood T cell repertoires in COVID-19. The data were produced by immunoSEQ multiplex PCR, yet TCRdb's version contains in-frame clones alone and is incomplete. Of about 190,000 clones in the sample, 88% are singletons; the top ten hold 4% to 5%. The sequencing sample was made of peripheral blood. The source is a woman between 25 and 40 years old with acute or convalescent COVID-19.

The chain couples TRBV18 to TRBJ2-1, with 7 bases aligning to TRBD1. The CDR3 contains 15 residues. Germline V gene sequence: CDR1 KGHSH, CDR2 LQKENI. V shed 1 base and J 7 bases; nucleotides not matched to a gene: 7. This CDR3 reads CASSPQGARENEQFF. The CDR3 DNA reads as TGTGCCAGCTCACCACAGGGGGCGCGAGAGAATGAGCAGTTCTTC.

The genes are TRBV18 and TRBJ2-7, with 7 positions matching TRBD2. Germline-derived CDR1 and CDR2 are KGHSH and LQKENI. V lost 2 bases, J lost 3 bases, and 7 bases stayed unmatched. CDR3 size: 15 residues. In DNA, the CDR3 is TGTGCCAGCTCACCAGGGGGAGGGCTAAACTACGAGCAGTACTTC. As protein: CASSPGGGLNYEQYF.

CDR3 in DNA: TGTGCCAGCATAGGACTCATGAACACTGAAGCTTTCTTT. The encoded protein is CASIGLMNTEAFF. The chain recombines TRBV12-3 or TRBV12-4 with TRBJ1-1; D unresolved. This CDR3 comprises 13 residues. Trimming shortened V by 7 bases and J by 0 bases, and 9 bases separated the two germline ends.

Concerning this clone: One end of the junction fails to match germline, which may point to a read error. The chain joins TRBV6-5 to TRBJ2-1; D ambiguous. CDR1 and CDR2 from the germline V gene are MNHEY and SVGAGI. The CDR3 spans 12 residues. The CDR3 DNA reads TGTGCCAGCAGTTACTCGTACAGTGAGCAGTTCTTC. Translated, it gives CASSYSYSEQFF.

This rearrangement joins TRBV7-9 to TRBJ2-7; 9 positions agree with TRBD1. Germline V gene sequence: CDR1 SEHNR, CDR2 FQNEAQ (reference sequence). J gave up 9 bases and V 1 base, and 10 bases lay outside the gene matches. This CDR3 region has 15 residues. CDR3 sequence (DNA): TGTGCCAGCAGCTTAGGACAGGGGGAACTTCTGGGGCAGTACTTC. This translates into CASSLGQGELLGQYF.

The J gene is TRBJ2-1, the V gene TRBV5-1; 8 bases are a match to TRBD2. V lost 1 base to trimming and J lost 4 bases; unmatched junction nucleotides: 4. The CDR3 length is 15 residues. Per the germline V gene, CDR1 is SGHRS and CDR2 is YFSETQ. As DNA, the CDR3 is TGCGCCAGCAGCTTGTTGGGACTAGGGTACAATGAGCAGTTCTTC. Translation gives CASSLLGLGYNEQFF. Filled out from reference TRBV5-1 and TRBJ2-1, the complete variable domain reads KAGVTQTPRYLIKTRGQQVTLSCSPISGHRSVSWYQQTPGQGLQFLFEYFSETQRNKGNFPGRFSGRQFSNSRSEMNVSTLELGDSALYLCASSLLGLGYNEQFFGPGTRLTVL.

This chain joins TRBV19 and TRBJ1-5, with D possibly TRBD1 on 5 matching bases. V was shortened by 6 bases and J by 7 bases, with 19 bases between the two germline ends. The length of the CDR3 is 15 residues. CDR1 LNHDA and CDR2 SQIVND come from the germline V gene (reference sequence). This CDR3 is CASRPARGRGQPQHF. The CDR3 region has the DNA TGTGCCAGTAGACCGGCTCGTGGGAGGGGACAGCCCCAGCATTTT.

J is TRBJ2-5 and V is TRBV20-1; D perhaps matches TRBD1 (5 bases). The CDR3 runs to 10 residues. V was cut by 7 bases and J by 3 bases, with 6 bases left in between. The germline V gene has CDR1 DFQATT and CDR2 SNEGSKA (reference sequence). CDR3 in amino acids: CSGQKETQYF. DNA of the CDR3: TGCAGTGGACAGAAAGAGACCCAGTACTTC.

The CDR3 loop is CASKSGPPYEQYF. In nucleotides, the CDR3 is TGTGCCAGCAAGAGCGGGCCCCCTTACGAGCAGTACTTC. The chain employs TRBV6-5 and TRBJ2-7; perhaps TRBD2 as D (6 bases). V lost 7 bases and J 4 bases, leaving 14 bases between the germline ends. The CDR3 totals 13 residues. Per the germline V gene, CDR1 is MNHEY and CDR2 is SVGAGI.

The chain joins TRBV5-6 to TRBJ2-1; 8 nucleotides align to TRBD1. Germline V gene lookup returns CDR1 SGHDT and CDR2 YYEEEE. Trimming removed 4 bases from V and 4 bases from J; junction bases left unmatched: 7. The CDR3 loop spans 15 amino acids. The CDR3, as DNA: TGTGCCAGCAGCGCCCTGGACAGGGATTACAATGAGCAGTTCTTC. It yields the protein CASSALDRDYNEQFF.

The CDR3 protein is CASSLSRASGANVLTF. The CDR3, as DNA: TGCGCCAGCAGCTTGTCGAGGGCCTCTGGGGCCAACGTCCTGACTTTC. The V and J genes are TRBV5-1 and TRBJ2-6; tentative D call: TRBD2 (5 bases). V lost 1 base to trimming and J lost 0 bases, with 8 bases between them. Germline V gene sequence: CDR1 SGHRS, CDR2 YFSETQ. There are 16 residues in the CDR3.

This chain connects TRBV28 to TRBJ2-7; TRBD2 is a possible D gene (5 bases). Looked up from germline, CDR1 is MDHEN and CDR2 is SYDVKM. Trimming took 6 bases from V and 3 from J, leaving 12 bases between them. The CDR3 contains 13 residues. The DNA of the CDR3 is TGTGCCAGCAGGACGGTAGAGGGCTACGAGCAGTACTTC. Its protein product is CASRTVEGYEQYF.

The chain has TRBV11-2 and TRBJ2-7; D not certain. Germline CDR1 SGHAT, CDR2 FQNNGV. CDR3 size: 14 residues. Trimming removed 5 bases at V and 3 bases at J, with 14 bases between. The CDR3 coding sequence is TGTGCCAGCAGCCCGTCCTTCCAACTCTACGAGCAGTACTTC. As protein: CASSPSFQLYEQYF.

The gene calls are TRBV24-1 and TRBJ2-1; 14 nucleotides align to TRBD2. Germline-derived CDR1 and CDR2 are KGHDR and SFDVKD. After removal of 5 bases from V and 9 bases from J, the junction contained 11 bases not matched to a gene. The CDR3 totals 17 residues. CDR3 coding DNA: TGTGCCACCAGTGTCGTACCAGGGACTAGCGGGAGTGGTGAGCAGTTCTTC. As protein: CATSVVPGTSGSGEQFF.

The chain joins TRBV28 to TRBJ1-1, with D uncertain. V was trimmed by 11 bases and J by 7 bases, leaving 17 bases between them. Germline V gene data show CDR1 as MDHEN and CDR2 as SYDVKM. This CDR3 comprises 12 residues. This chain's CDR3 is CASLSEGHEAFF. Written as DNA, the CDR3 is TGTGCCTCCCTTTCGGAGGGCCATGAAGCTTTCTTT.

The rearrangement joins TRBV6-5 to TRBJ1-1; D gene unclear. V dropped 5 bases and J dropped 2 bases, with 9 bases sitting between them. The CDR3 extends over 13 amino acids. CDR1 and CDR2 (germline): MNHEY, SVGAGI. The CDR3: CASSPGFNTEAFF. In DNA form, the CDR3 reads TGTGCCAGCAGTCCGGGGTTCAACACTGAAGCTTTCTTT.

This clone appeared once. The rearrangement links TRBV18 to TRBJ1-5, with D possibly being TRBD1 (6 bases). Germline CDR1 is KGHSH and CDR2 is LQKENI. The CDR3 sequence is 17 residues long. V lost 3 bases and J 5 bases, leaving 20 bases between the germline ends. The CDR3 DNA follows: TGTGCCAGCTCACCCACAACAGAGAATTCAGGGGATCAGCCCCAGCATTTT. As protein: CASSPTTENSGDQPQHF.

V is TRBV4-2 and J is TRBJ2-3, with unresolved D. V dropped 1 base and J dropped 2 bases, with 10 bases sitting between them. The CDR3 loop spans 15 amino acids. CDR1 and CDR2 (germline): LGHNA, YNFKEQ. Here the CDR3 reads CASSQGSVFTDTQYF. CDR3 coding DNA: TGTGCCAGCAGCCAAGGGTCGGTCTTCACAGATACGCAGTATTTT.

The V call is TRBV7-9, the J call TRBJ2-3, with 14 bases matching TRBD2. J gave up 15 bases and V 0 bases, and 2 bases lay outside the gene matches. This CDR3 contains 13 residues. The germline V gene has CDR1 SEHNR and CDR2 FQNEAQ (reference sequence). The CDR3 DNA follows: TGTGCCAGCAGCTTAGCGGGACTAGCGGGAGAATATTTT. Translating gives CASSLAGLAGEYF. The full variable domain, rest sourced from reference TRBV7-9 and TRBJ2-3, is DTGVSQNPRHKITKRGQNVTFRCDPISEHNRLYWYRQTLGQGPEFLTYFQNEAQLEKSRLLSDRFSAERPKGSFSTLEIQRTEQGDSAMYLCASSLAGLAGEYFGPGTRLTVL.

The chain carries TRBV2 and TRBJ2-7; D unresolved. Germline lookup yields CDR1 SNHLY and CDR2 FYNNEI. Trimming took off 4 bases at V and 2 bases at J, with 9 bases between the two ends. The CDR3 runs to 13 residues. The CDR3: CASSASSTYEQYF. In DNA, the CDR3 is TGTGCCAGCAGTGCGTCGAGTACCTACGAGCAGTACTTC.